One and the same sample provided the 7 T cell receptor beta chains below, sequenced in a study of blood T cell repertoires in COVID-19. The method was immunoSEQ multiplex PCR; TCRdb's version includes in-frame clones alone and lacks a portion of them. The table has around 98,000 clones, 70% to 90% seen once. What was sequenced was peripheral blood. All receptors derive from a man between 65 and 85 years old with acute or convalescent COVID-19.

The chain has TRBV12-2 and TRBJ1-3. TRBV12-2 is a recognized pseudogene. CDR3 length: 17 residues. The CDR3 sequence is CASRSPPMGGSGNTIYF. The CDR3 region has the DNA TGTGCAAGTCGCTCACCGCCCATGGGAGGGTCTGGAAACACCATATATTTT.

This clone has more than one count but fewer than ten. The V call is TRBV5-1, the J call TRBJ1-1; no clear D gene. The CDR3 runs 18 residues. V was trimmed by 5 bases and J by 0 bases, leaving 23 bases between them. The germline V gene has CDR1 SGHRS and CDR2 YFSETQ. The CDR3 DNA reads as TGCGCCAGCAGTTTTGGAAGGCAGCCTACTAATTTGAACACTGAAGCTTTCTTT. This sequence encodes CASSFGRQPTNLNTEAFF.

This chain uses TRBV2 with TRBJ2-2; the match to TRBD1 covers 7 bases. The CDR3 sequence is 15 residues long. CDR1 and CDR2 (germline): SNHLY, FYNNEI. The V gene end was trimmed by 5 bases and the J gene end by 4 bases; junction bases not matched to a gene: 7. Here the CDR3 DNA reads TGTGCCAGCAGTACCGGGACAGACTTCACCGGGGAGCTGTTTTTT. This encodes CASSTGTDFTGELFF.

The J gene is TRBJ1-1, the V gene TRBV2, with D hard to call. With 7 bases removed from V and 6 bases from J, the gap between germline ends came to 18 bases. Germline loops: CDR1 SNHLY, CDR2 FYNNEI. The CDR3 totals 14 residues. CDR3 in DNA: TGTGCCAGCACTTACACCAGGTCCTATGCTGAAGCTTTCTTT. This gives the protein CASTYTRSYAEAFF.

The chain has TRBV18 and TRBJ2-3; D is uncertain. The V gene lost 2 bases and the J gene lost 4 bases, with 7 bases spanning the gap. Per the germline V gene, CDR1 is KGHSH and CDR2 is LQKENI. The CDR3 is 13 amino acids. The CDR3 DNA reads TGTGCCAGCTCACCAGACTTAGCAGATACGCAGTATTTT. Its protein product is CASSPDLADTQYF.

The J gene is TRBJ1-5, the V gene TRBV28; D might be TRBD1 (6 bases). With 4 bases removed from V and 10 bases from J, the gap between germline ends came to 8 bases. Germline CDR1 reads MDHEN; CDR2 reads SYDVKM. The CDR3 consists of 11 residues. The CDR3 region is CASSSGVPQHF. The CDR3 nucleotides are TGTGCCAGCAGTTCAGGGGTTCCCCAGCATTTT.

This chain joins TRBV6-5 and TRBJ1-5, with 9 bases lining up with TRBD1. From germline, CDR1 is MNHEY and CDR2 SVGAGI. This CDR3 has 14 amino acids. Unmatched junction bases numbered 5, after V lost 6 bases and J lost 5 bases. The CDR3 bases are TGTGCCAGCAGCCAACAGGGGGCTTATCAGCCCCAGCATTTT. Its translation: CASSQQGAYQPQHF.